The present entry profiles one TCR beta chain with its context. Its antigen is still unknown. The sample comes from a study of beta chain features in type 1 diabetes. Investigators reverse transcribed all isolated RNA, so they sequenced expressed TCRB transcripts. Repertoires were generated with immunoSEQ multiplex PCR, while TCRdb's copy carries only in-frame clones and drops some. The sample shows some 700,000 clones, around an eighth of them seen only once. Germline CDR1 reads GTSNPN; CDR2 reads SVGIG (reference sequence). This CDR3 is built from 15 residues. V lost 0 bases and J 0 bases, leaving 11 bases between the germline ends. Overall study results and limits: Patients' naive, central memory and regulatory TCRB repertoires appeared more alike than those of healthy donors. Shorter TCRB CDR3s, moderately but significantly so, were found in Type 1 diabetes patients in all four CD4+ subsets.

This TCR came from a man aged 18 to 30 with type 1 diabetes. Sequencing was done on a sample of naive CD4+ T cells from blood. The genes are TRBV30 and TRBJ1-1; D uncertain. CDR3 amino acids: CAWSVPGLLNTEAFF. The CDR3 nucleotides read TGTGCCTGGAGTGTACCCGGACTGTTGAACACTGAAGCTTTCTTT.